Listed below are T cell receptor beta chains from one sample, sequenced in a study of human T cells and chemical hapten exposure. From the RACE reads, TCRdb called clonotypes with MiXCR, one entry per CDR3 protein. The sample contains over 95,000 distinct CDR3 sequences, about an eighth of which appear only once. Sequencing used whole blood, obtained in connection with sensitization to the hapten diphenylcyclopropenone (DPC). Every receptor here comes from a woman in her forties with alopecia areata. Some clones in this sample may be carry-over from other donors' samples. Each CDR3 is given with its conserved first and last residue. The D gene is left open where the match is weak. Only some rows state a clone size, as once, few, many or a class for expanded clones.

size: few; D: NA; V: TRBV6-2/TRBV6-3; length: 15; J: TRBJ2-1; DNA: TGTGCCAGCAGTCGACAGGGCGGGAGAGGCAATGAGCAGTTCTTC; CDR3: CASSRQGGRGNEQFF
size: many; D: TRBD2; V: TRBV20-1; length: 14; J: TRBJ2-2; DNA: TGCAGTGCTAGAGATCGGGGGGACACCGGGGAGCTGTTTTTT; CDR3: CSARDRGDTGELFF
size: NA; D: TRBD1; V: TRBV20-1; length: 14; J: TRBJ1-1; DNA: TGCAGTGCTACTACGGGACAGACATACACTGAAGCTTTCTTT; CDR3: CSATTGQTYTEAFF
size: few; D: NA; V: TRBV7-2; length: 16; J: TRBJ1-1; DNA: TGTGCCAGCAGCTCAATTCTGGACAGAATCAACACTGAAGCTTTCTTT; CDR3: CASSSILDRINTEAFF
size: medium-sized; D: NA; V: TRBV4-3; length: 12; J: TRBJ2-7; DNA: TGCGCCAGCAGCCAGCAGGGAGACGAGCAGTACTTC; CDR3: CASSQQGDEQYF
size: many; D: TRBD2; V: TRBV3-1; length: 15; J: TRBJ2-4; DNA: TGTGCCAGCAGCCCGGGCCTAGCGGGCAAAAACATTCAGTACTTC; CDR3: CASSPGLAGKNIQYF
size: many; D: NA; V: TRBV7-9; length: 18; J: TRBJ2-1; DNA: TGTGCCAGCAGCTCAGGAGGGCCAGTTGGGGGAACCTACAATGAGCAGTTCTTC; CDR3: CASSSGGPVGGTYNEQFF
size: NA; D: NA; V: TRBV5-1; length: 14; J: TRBJ2-2; DNA: TGCGCCAGCAGCTTGCGCAGGGACACCGGGGAGCTGTTTTTC; CDR3: CASSLRRDTGELFF
size: many; D: NA; V: TRBV9; length: 12; J: TRBJ2-7; DNA: TGTGCCAGCAGCCCAGGGGGGGCTGGGCAGTACTTC; CDR3: CASSPGGAGQYF
size: NA; D: NA; V: TRBV29-1; length: 12; J: TRBJ2-3; DNA: TGCAGCGTTGAGACTGGTGGCGGGACGAGGGATTTT; CDR3: CSVETGGGTRDF
size: many; D: NA; V: TRBV28; length: 13; J: TRBJ1-1; DNA: TGTGCCAGCAGTTTATTGGGGAACACTGAAGCTTTCTTT; CDR3: CASSLLGNTEAFF
size: NA; D: TRBD2; V: TRBV4-3; length: 16; J: TRBJ2-3; DNA: TGCGCCAGCACACAAGATTTGACTAGCGGGAGAGATACGCAGTATTTT; CDR3: CASTQDLTSGRDTQYF
size: NA; D: TRBD2; V: TRBV7-6; length: 16; J: TRBJ2-3; DNA: TGTGCCAGCAGCCGGCGGACTAGCGGTAGCACAGATACGCAGTATTTT; CDR3: CASSRRTSGSTDTQYF
size: NA; D: NA; V: TRBV7-9; length: 15; J: TRBJ2-5; DNA: TGTGCCAGCAGCTCCCACGGAGGGGCCAGGGAGACCCAGTACTTC; CDR3: CASSSHGGARETQYF
size: few; D: NA; V: TRBV6-1; length: 14; J: TRBJ2-5; DNA: TGTGCCAGCAGTGCTCAGGGCCCCCAAGAGACCCAGTACTTC; CDR3: CASSAQGPQETQYF
size: few; D: NA; V: TRBV20-1; length: 13; J: TRBJ1-1; DNA: TGCAGTGCTAATGTTGGATGGAACACTGAAGCTTTCTTT; CDR3: CSANVGWNTEAFF
size: few; D: TRBD2; V: TRBV7-9; length: 17; J: TRBJ2-3; DNA: TGTGCCAGCAGCTTAGGGGCGGGACTACTCGTCACAGATACGCAGTATTTT; CDR3: CASSLGAGLLVTDTQYF
size: NA; D: TRBD2; V: TRBV7-9; length: 16; J: TRBJ2-7; DNA: TGTGCCAGCAGCACAAGTGGGGGCGGGAGGCCCTACGAGCAGTACTTC; CDR3: CASSTSGGGRPYEQYF
size: NA; D: NA; V: TRBV28; length: 12; J: TRBJ2-1; DNA: TGTGCCAGCAGTTTGCAGTACAATGAGCAGTTCTTC; CDR3: CASSLQYNEQFF
size: few; D: NA; V: TRBV7-8; length: 14; J: TRBJ2-7; DNA: TGTGCCAGCAGCTTTATAACAGGACCTTACGAGCAGTACTTC; CDR3: CASSFITGPYEQYF
size: NA; D: NA; V: TRBV7-6; length: 18; J: TRBJ2-3; DNA: TGTGCCAGCAGCTATAACTTCCGGAACTATCACTCCACAGATACGCAGTATTTT; CDR3: CASSYNFRNYHSTDTQYF
size: few; D: NA; V: TRBV29-1; length: 13; J: TRBJ2-3; DNA: TGCAGCGTTGACCAGGTTGGCACAGATACGCAGTATTTT; CDR3: CSVDQVGTDTQYF
size: NA; D: NA; V: TRBV7-8; length: 15; J: TRBJ2-3; DNA: TGTGCCAGCAGCTTAGGCTCCTCTAGCACAGATACGCAGTATTTT; CDR3: CASSLGSSSTDTQYF
size: many; D: TRBD1; V: TRBV7-2; length: 14; J: TRBJ2-7; DNA: TGTGCCAGCAGCTCCTACAGGGGGCCCAACGAGCAGTACTTC; CDR3: CASSSYRGPNEQYF
size: few; D: NA; V: TRBV15; length: 14; J: TRBJ2-3; DNA: TGTGCCACCAGCGTCAGGGCCGGCACAGATACGCAGTATTTT; CDR3: CATSVRAGTDTQYF
size: NA; D: NA; V: TRBV7-9; length: 14; J: TRBJ2-5; DNA: TGTGCCAGCACCGAGCAGGGCCACCAAGAGACCCAGTACTTC; CDR3: CASTEQGHQETQYF
size: few; D: TRBD1; V: TRBV11-2; length: 17; J: TRBJ2-5; DNA: TGTGCCAGCAGCTCCCGGGACAGACTACGGAAGGTGGAGACCCAGTACTTC; CDR3: CASSSRDRLRKVETQYF
size: NA; D: NA; V: TRBV5-4; length: 14; J: TRBJ2-7; DNA: TGTGCCAGCAGCTTAAAAGGGGGGGTCTACGAGCAGTACTTC; CDR3: CASSLKGGVYEQYF
size: NA; D: TRBD2; V: TRBV11-2; length: 14; J: TRBJ2-5; DNA: TGTGCCAGCAGCCCAAGACTAGCCCAAGAGACCCAGTACTTC; CDR3: CASSPRLAQETQYF
size: few; D: TRBD1; V: TRBV30; length: 13; J: TRBJ1-5; DNA: TGTGCCTGGAGTGTTGATGACAGGGGATCCCAGCATTTT; CDR3: CAWSVDDRGSQHF
size: NA; D: NA; V: TRBV28; length: 14; J: TRBJ2-7; DNA: TGTGCCAGCAGTAAACCGACGGCCTCCTACGAGCAGTACTTC; CDR3: CASSKPTASYEQYF
size: NA; D: NA; V: TRBV29-1; length: 12; J: TRBJ2-3; DNA: TGCAGCGTTGTAAGCAGCACAGATACGCAGTATTTT; CDR3: CSVVSSTDTQYF
size: NA; D: NA; V: TRBV29-1; length: 13; J: TRBJ2-3; DNA: TGCAGCGTTGGGGATGCTCGCACAGATACGCAGTATTTT; CDR3: CSVGDARTDTQYF
size: few; D: TRBD2; V: TRBV7-6; length: 15; J: TRBJ2-5; DNA: TGTGCCAGCAGCATGTTAGCGGGAGGACAAGAGACCCAGTACTTC; CDR3: CASSMLAGGQETQYF
size: few; D: NA; V: TRBV30; length: 13; J: TRBJ2-6; DNA: TGTGCCTGGAGGGGGTACGGGGCCAACGTCCTGACTTTC; CDR3: CAWRGYGANVLTF
size: few; D: NA; V: TRBV2; length: 13; J: TRBJ2-3; DNA: TGTGCCAGCAGTGGGGGCCGCACAGATACGCAGTATTTT; CDR3: CASSGGRTDTQYF
size: NA; D: TRBD1; V: TRBV19; length: 16; J: TRBJ2-1; DNA: TGTGCCAGTGATGGGGTGACGAACAGGGGGTCCAATGAGCAGTTCTTC; CDR3: CASDGVTNRGSNEQFF
size: few; D: NA; V: TRBV20-1; length: 15; J: TRBJ2-2; DNA: TGCAGTGCTAGAGTTCAGCCAACTTACACCGGGGAGCTGTTTTTT; CDR3: CSARVQPTYTGELFF
size: few; D: NA; V: TRBV5-5; length: 14; J: TRBJ1-1; DNA: TGTGCCAGCAGCTTGCCGGGGGTGAACACTGAAGCTTTCTTT; CDR3: CASSLPGVNTEAFF
size: few; D: NA; V: TRBV12-3/TRBV12-4; length: 16; J: TRBJ2-3; DNA: TGTGCCAGCAGTTGGGGTCGGGGTTCTAGCACAGATACGCAGTATTTT; CDR3: CASSWGRGSSTDTQYF
size: NA; D: TRBD2; V: TRBV7-2; length: 20; J: TRBJ2-3; DNA: TGTGCCAGCCCGGGGGAGATAGGACGAAGTTTAGCGGGAGGGGCAGATGCGCAGTATTTT; CDR3: CASPGEIGRSLAGGADAQYF
size: NA; D: TRBD1; V: TRBV30; length: 14; J: TRBJ2-7; DNA: TGTGCCTGGGGTGGATGGGACAGGGGCTACGAGCAGTACTTC; CDR3: CAWGGWDRGYEQYF
size: many; D: NA; V: TRBV14; length: 13; J: TRBJ1-6; DNA: TGTGCCAGCAGACAGGTGGATAATTCACCCCTCCACTTT; CDR3: CASRQVDNSPLHF
size: NA; D: NA; V: TRBV30; length: 13; J: TRBJ1-1; DNA: TGTGCCTGGGGAAGTAGGGAGAACACTGAAGCTTTCTTT; CDR3: CAWGSRENTEAFF
size: many; D: TRBD2; V: TRBV11-1; length: 15; J: TRBJ2-3; DNA: TGTGCCAGCAGCTTAGTTAGCGGGGCTCGGGATACGCAGTATTTT; CDR3: CASSLVSGARDTQYF
size: many; D: NA; V: TRBV27; length: 14; J: TRBJ1-1; DNA: TGTGCCAGCAGTTTGAACCAGGTTCTCACTGAAGCTTTCTTT; CDR3: CASSLNQVLTEAFF
size: few; D: NA; V: TRBV7-9; length: 14; J: TRBJ1-3; DNA: TGTGCCAGCAGCTTAGTCTTTGGTGGAAACACCATATATTTT; CDR3: CASSLVFGGNTIYF
size: many; D: TRBD1; V: TRBV2; length: 16; J: TRBJ1-1; DNA: TGTGCCAGCACCTTGACAGGGATGCCATTACCAACTGAAGCTTTCTTT; CDR3: CASTLTGMPLPTEAFF
size: NA; D: NA; V: TRBV28; length: 12; J: TRBJ2-4; DNA: TGTGCCACCACAAAGGAGGTGGACATTCAGTACTTC; CDR3: CATTKEVDIQYF